The T cell receptor beta chain under discussion was sequenced for a study of cytomegalovirus exposure and HLA in healthy donors (dated by TCRdb to about 2017). Broadly, across the study: An earlier analysis of about 530 of the donors reported under 300 Gb of sequence data and around 120 million unique TCR beta sequences obtained from around 170 million T cells. Roughly 300 gigabases of sequencing data and approximately 93 million unique TCR sequences were included in an early release covering roughly 600 HLA-typed donors. Of the roughly 400 genotyped donors, over 65% fell in the genetic ancestry cluster associated with self-reported Caucasian donors. The study was designed to test whether signatures of past pathogen exposure could be identified by cataloging public T cell receptors. The study used immunosequencing to profile the T cell repertoires of 666 subjects and linked those repertoires to cytomegalovirus serostatus. Besides the first cohort of 666 subjects, a separate validation cohort made up of 120 different subjects was used. To predict cytomegalovirus infection status, the study brought together high-throughput TCR immunosequencing, statistical association of individual TCRs with disease status, and machine learning. To study patterns of TCR occurrence, a later analysis re-analyzed previously published TCR beta repertoires from 666 donors and added high-resolution HLA genotyping. In the later analysis, no new phenotypic data were used to find candidate immune exposures; instead, reliance was placed on TCR beta sequences and their occurrence across donors. An earlier analysis of some 500 of the donors used high-throughput TCR beta sequencing to judge whether each TCR beta V gene segment behaved as functional or pseudogenic. Donor age, sex, ethnicity and CMV serostatus were compiled together with the repertoire data. A later genetic analysis took genome-wide SNP genotypes for about three fifths of the 666 donors and used that subset as a discovery cohort. Every discovery cohort repertoire had been produced on one sequencing platform. HLA typing covered class I and class II loci at four-digit resolution. The number of typed donors differed by locus: 629-630 for A, B, C, DRB1 and DQB1; about 520 for DQA1; 606 for DPA1; and 450 to 480 for DPB1. A handful of DR-DQ haplotypes were handled as single units for association and clustering because linkage in the cohort was strong. Among roughly 400 genotyped donors of the cohort, an average of around 250,000 unique TCR beta nucleotide sequences was sequenced per donor, of which about 19% were non-productive. Here is what the overall study found, with its caveats: HLA typing was unavailable for some donors at each locus, so association tests used only the typed subset. Linkage disequilibrium might explain the correlated functional status among segregating V segments, but an unknown experimental factor could not be ruled out. A later analysis reported that several top co-occurrence clusters appeared linked to parvovirus B19, influenza, CMV and Epstein-Barr virus. Compared with the approximately 710-donor mean, donors in an Asian-associated ancestry cluster had fewer N-insertions in productive TCRs, according to a later genetic analysis. A further reported finding was that TCR beta sequences accurately predicted the HLA-A and HLA-B alleles for most subjects in the first cohort. The sequencing pipeline was judged likely to have produced a cluster of highly shared sequence variants as a technical artifact. In vitro tests confirmed that a few of the cytomegalovirus-associated TCR beta chains recognize cytomegalovirus antigens. Most CMV-associated TCR beta chains appeared to be HLA-restricted in a later analysis, and the HLA associations seemed to be driven largely by CMV exposure. The classifier was reported to diagnose cytomegalovirus status with high specificity and sensitivity in both the original cohort and the validation cohort. In an earlier analysis of about 600 of the donors, most TCR beta V segments appeared in productive rearrangements about 87% or about 30% of the time, broadly matching IMGT annotations. Across donors, most TCR sequences were observed very rarely, whereas some public TCRs were present in many individuals. Assigning TCR associations to individual alleles was difficult when HLA alleles, especially DR and DQ, strongly co-occurred. In a later genetic analysis, a missense DCLRE1C variant was associated with V-gene and J-gene trimming of TCR beta chains, and the association was replicated in an independent cohort. A later analysis found that HLA-associated TCR beta chains were more clonally expanded and had lower generation probabilities than equally common non-associated chains. The presence/absence analyses assumed that sequencing depth was roughly uniform across donors, and that assumption may not be true. A later analysis associated 16,951 TCR beta sequences with specific HLA alleles at a false discovery rate of 0.05. CMV serostatus was the only immune exposure information available for the cohort. Only TCR beta chains were sequenced in this cohort, and the absence of alpha or paired-chain data limited detectable features. Some IMGT-functional V segments, including TRBV6-2 and TRBV6-3, could not be distinguished by the 87-base-pair reads and were therefore excluded. Because counts were too low, some 16 rarely observed V segments, including chromosome 9 orphons, were excluded from the earlier analysis of several hundred of the donors. A total of about 150 TCR beta chains were listed by the study as associated with cytomegalovirus. In a later analysis, the rate of TCR association differed among HLA loci, with DRB1 alleles having the most associated TCRs and HLA-C alleles having the fewest. According to the authors, the approach could potentially be generalized to other disease states and immunological phenotypes.

Of note for this clone: This receptor's antigen is unknown. Per-base qualities were not stored, and no clone one base away is much larger.

The cohort consisted of 666 healthy bone marrow donors. At the time of sampling, all cohort members were nominally healthy, though unrecorded immune exposures were likely present. Of the 670 or so cohort members, about 280 had positive CMV serostatus and approximately 360 had negative CMV serostatus, and CMV serostatus was not recorded for the donor. Every donor gave a peripheral blood sample, and the peripheral blood mononuclear cells from that sample were used for TCR beta sequencing. The Qiagen DNeasy Blood Extraction Kit was used to extract genomic DNA from the blood cell samples. Per the germline V gene, LGHNA is the CDR1 and YNFKEQ is the CDR2. The CDR3 measures 16 amino acids from cysteine to phenylalanine. Only CDR3 DNA is held: 48 bases, read in frame from base 1. Germline trimming amounts to 4 bases on V and 0 bases on J, with 7 as the count of junction bases outside the gene matches. Library creation used the immunoSEQ multiplex PCR assay. For the multiplex PCR, a mixture combining 60 forward primers for TCR Vbeta segments and 13 reverse primers for TCR Jbeta segments was used. A multiplex PCR assay on genomic DNA amplified the CDR3 region of rearranged TCR beta genes. On the Illumina HiSeq System, the amplified TCR beta libraries were sequenced as 87-base-pair reads. Under the source paper's analysis protocol: Across the 670 or so repertoires, a later analysis counted approximately 83 million unique TCR beta chains, 9.5 million to 12 million of which were shared by at least two donors. To remove PCR and sequencing errors, raw reads were error-corrected and collapsed into unique sequences using a nearest-neighbor algorithm that merged closely related sequences. V, D and J gene segments were assigned by aligning CDR3 sequences to IMGT reference sequences. For a sequence to be retained, a match of at least six nucleotides was required to both a V gene segment and a J gene segment. Rearrangements were called productive when the CDR3 lacked stop codons and stayed in frame with V and J; all others were non-productive. CDR3 was defined according to IMGT convention as the region running from the second conserved V-encoded cysteine to the conserved J-encoded phenylalanine. The earlier analysis of about 610 of the donors excluded sequences that lacked an unambiguous match to a single V gene segment. An earlier analysis of approximately 590 of the donors called V segments functional above 56.7% productive rearrangements and segregating when the between-donor standard deviation exceeded 5%. To diagnose cytomegalovirus status from the catalog of TCR beta chain sequences, a statistical classification framework was built. V and J gene assignment, in a later analysis, came from comparing TCR nucleotide sequences with IMGT/GENE-DB human TR gene sequences. Using the TCRdist pipeline, a later analysis assigned CDR3 sequences along with most-parsimonious VDJ recombination scenarios. In a later analysis, each TCR beta chain was defined by its CDR3 amino acid sequence together with its V-gene family, and reads without a unique V-gene family were excluded. As a way to deal with suspected cross-contamination and a sequencing artifact, a later analysis dropped more than 500 nucleotide sequences that were highly shared and had low generation probability. A later analysis calculated a clonal expansion index for each public chain from normalized within-repertoire ranks of inferred template counts. In a later analysis, generation probabilities were computed with a VDJ recombination model fitted to out-of-frame rearrangements, and the resulting probabilities were checked against IGoR. Hypergeometric tests were used in a later analysis to score TCR-TCR, TCR-HLA and TCR-CMV co-occurrence, with a repertoire-size bias correction applied to the TCR pairs. In a later analysis, false discovery rates were estimated by permuting HLA or CMV assignments 20 times. In a later analysis, co-occurring TCRs were grouped using DBSCAN, with TCRdist sequence similarity added in when clustering inside HLA-allele-positive subsets. Repertoires with fewer than 30,000 or more than 120,000 public chains were left out of co-occurrence clustering, as were several repertoires with anomalous nucleotide sharing. In TCRdb, the immuneACCESS table is reduced to in-frame sequences with V and J assigned. These tables do not hold every clone; where another copy was compared, an unresolved V gene accounts for under half, and the others remain unexplained. That table furnishes V, J and clone size, whereas the DNA furnished D and trimming. This sample comprises 90,000 to 150,000 clones, around 77% of them detected only once. 3.7% of the sample is held by the ten biggest clonotypes.

The clonotype originates from a human donor in good health. This chain is built from TRBV4-2 and TRBJ2-7, with 9 bases matching TRBD2. Sequenced input: PBMCs. In nucleotides, the sequence is TGTGCCAGCAGCCTTGGGGATAGCGGGAGCTCCTACGAGCAGTACTTC. This gives the protein CASSLGDSGSSYEQYF.